This T cell receptor (beta chain) is from a study of blood T cell repertoires in COVID-19. About the study: PBMCs, B-cell-depleted T cells, or T cells were the source of the cDNA or gDNA that made up the material.

The length of the CDR3 is 14 residues. Looked up from germline, CDR1 is LNHDA and CDR2 is SQIVND (reference sequence). Between the trimmed V and J ends, which lost 1 base and 0 bases, there was a span of 6 bases. The authors' processing: Estimation of nucleated cell counts relied on the amplification of reference gene primers. Measured with immunoSEQ multiplex PCR; TCRdb has only the in-frame clones, and not every one. For V, J and clone size, that table is used; D and trimming come from the DNA. The sample records about 50,000 clones, 90% being singletons. This TCR was sampled from a human donor in a cohort sampled during active COVID-19. Sequencing was done on a sample of peripheral blood. The J gene is TRBJ1-1, the V gene TRBV19; a weak D match, TRBD1 (6 bases). CDR3 sequence: CASSIGDMNTEAFF. CDR3 sequence (DNA): TGTGCCAGTAGTATAGGGGACATGAACACTGAAGCTTTCTTT. The complete variable domain, with remaining parts taken from reference TRBV19 and TRBJ1-1, reads DGGITQSPKYLFRKEGQNVTLSCEQNLNHDAMYWYRQDPGQGLRLIYYSQIVNDFQKGDIAEGYSVSREKKESFPLTVTSAQKNPTAFYLCASSIGDMNTEAFFGQGTRLTVV.